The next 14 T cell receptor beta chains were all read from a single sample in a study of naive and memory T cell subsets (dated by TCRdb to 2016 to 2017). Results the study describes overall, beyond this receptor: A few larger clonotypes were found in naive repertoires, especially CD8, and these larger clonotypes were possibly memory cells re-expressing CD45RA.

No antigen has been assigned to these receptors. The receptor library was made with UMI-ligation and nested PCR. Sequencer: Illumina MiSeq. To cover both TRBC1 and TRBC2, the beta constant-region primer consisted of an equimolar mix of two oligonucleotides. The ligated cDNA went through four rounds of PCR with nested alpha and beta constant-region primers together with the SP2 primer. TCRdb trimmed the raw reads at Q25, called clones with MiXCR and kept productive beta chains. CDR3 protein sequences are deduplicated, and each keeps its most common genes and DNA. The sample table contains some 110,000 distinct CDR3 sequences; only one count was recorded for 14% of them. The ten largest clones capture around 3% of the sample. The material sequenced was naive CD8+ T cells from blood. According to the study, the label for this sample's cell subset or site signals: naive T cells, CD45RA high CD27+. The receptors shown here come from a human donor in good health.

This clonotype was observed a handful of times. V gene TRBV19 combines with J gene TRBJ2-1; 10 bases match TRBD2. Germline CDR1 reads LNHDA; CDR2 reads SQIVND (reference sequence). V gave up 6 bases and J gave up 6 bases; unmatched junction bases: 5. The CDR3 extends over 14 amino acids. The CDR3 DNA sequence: TGTGCCAGTAGAGTAGTAGCGGGGGGCAATGAGCAGTTCTTC. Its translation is CASRVVAGGNEQFF.

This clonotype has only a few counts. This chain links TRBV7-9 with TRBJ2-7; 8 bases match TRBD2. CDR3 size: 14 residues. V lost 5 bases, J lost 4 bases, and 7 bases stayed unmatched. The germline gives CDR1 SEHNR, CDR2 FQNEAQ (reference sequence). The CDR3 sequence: CASSLTSVPYEQYF. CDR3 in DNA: TGTGCCAGCAGCCTGACTAGCGTACCATACGAGCAGTACTTC.

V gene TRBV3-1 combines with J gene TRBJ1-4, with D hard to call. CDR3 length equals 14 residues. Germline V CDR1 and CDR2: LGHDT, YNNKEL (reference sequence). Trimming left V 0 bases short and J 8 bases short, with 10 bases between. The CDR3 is CASSQDRGYEKLFF. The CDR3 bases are TGTGCCAGCAGCCAAGACCGGGGTTACGAAAAACTGTTTTTT.

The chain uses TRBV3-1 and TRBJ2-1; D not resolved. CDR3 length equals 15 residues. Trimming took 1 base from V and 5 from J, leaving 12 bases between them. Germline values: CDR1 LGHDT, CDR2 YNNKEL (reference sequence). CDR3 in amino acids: CASSQAIVGNNEQFF. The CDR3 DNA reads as TGTGCCAGCAGCCAAGCAATTGTGGGGAACAATGAGCAGTTCTTC.

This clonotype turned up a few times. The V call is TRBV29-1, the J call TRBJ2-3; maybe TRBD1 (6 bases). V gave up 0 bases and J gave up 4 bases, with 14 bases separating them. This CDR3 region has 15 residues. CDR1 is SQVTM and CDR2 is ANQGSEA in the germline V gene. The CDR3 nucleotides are TGCAGCGTTGAAGATCTTGAAAGGACAGCAGATACGCAGTATTTT. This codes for CSVEDLERTADTQYF.

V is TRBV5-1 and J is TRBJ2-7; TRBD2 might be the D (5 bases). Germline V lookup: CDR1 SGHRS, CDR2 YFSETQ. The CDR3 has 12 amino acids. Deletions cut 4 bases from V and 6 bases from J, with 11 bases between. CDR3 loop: CASSPVGVEQYF. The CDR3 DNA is TGCGCCAGCAGCCCGGTCGGGGTCGAGCAGTACTTC.

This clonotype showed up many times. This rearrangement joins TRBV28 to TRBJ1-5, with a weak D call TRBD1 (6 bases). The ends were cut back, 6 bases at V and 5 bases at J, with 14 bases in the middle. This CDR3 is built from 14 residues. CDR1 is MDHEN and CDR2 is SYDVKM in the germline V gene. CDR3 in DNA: TGTGCCAGCAGCCCAGACAGGCTGGATCAGCCCCAGCATTTT. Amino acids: CASSPDRLDQPQHF.

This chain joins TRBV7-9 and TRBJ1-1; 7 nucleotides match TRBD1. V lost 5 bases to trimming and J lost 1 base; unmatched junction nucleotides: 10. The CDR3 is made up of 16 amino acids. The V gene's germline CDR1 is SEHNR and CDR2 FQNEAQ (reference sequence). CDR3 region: CASSPHGTAKNTEAFF. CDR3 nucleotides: TGTGCCAGCAGCCCGCACGGGACAGCCAAGAACACTGAAGCTTTCTTT.

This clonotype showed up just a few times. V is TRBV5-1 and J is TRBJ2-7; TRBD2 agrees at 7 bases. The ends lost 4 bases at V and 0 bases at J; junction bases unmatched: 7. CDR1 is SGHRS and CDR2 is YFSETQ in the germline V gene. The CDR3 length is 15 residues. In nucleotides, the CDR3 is TGCGCCAGCAGCACGAGCGGGGCGAGCTCCTACGAGCAGTACTTC. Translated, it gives CASSTSGASSYEQYF.

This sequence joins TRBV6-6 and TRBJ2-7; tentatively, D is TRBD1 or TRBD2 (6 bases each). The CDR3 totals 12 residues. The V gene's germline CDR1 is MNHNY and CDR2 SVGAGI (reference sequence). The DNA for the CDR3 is TGTGCAAGAAGGGGGGACTCACTAGAGAAGTACTTC. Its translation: CARRGDSLEKYF.

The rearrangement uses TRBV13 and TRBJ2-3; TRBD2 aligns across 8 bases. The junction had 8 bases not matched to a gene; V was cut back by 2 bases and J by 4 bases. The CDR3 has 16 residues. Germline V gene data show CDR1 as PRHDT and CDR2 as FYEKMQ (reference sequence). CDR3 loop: CASSLNLAGFADTQYF. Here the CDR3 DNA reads TGTGCCAGCAGCTTAAATTTAGCGGGGTTTGCAGATACGCAGTATTTT.

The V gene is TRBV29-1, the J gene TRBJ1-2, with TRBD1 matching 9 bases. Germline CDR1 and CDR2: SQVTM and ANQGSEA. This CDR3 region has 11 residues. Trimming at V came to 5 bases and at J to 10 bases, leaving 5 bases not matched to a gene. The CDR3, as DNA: TGCAGCGTTTTCCGGGACAGGGACTACACCTTC. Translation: CSVFRDRDYTF.

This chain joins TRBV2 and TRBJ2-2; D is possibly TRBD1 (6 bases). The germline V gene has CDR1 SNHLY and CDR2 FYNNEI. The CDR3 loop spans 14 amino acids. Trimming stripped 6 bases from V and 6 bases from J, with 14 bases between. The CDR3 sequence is CASSKSGVSGELFF. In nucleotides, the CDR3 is TGTGCCAGCAGCAAGTCAGGGGTTTCCGGGGAGCTGTTTTTT.

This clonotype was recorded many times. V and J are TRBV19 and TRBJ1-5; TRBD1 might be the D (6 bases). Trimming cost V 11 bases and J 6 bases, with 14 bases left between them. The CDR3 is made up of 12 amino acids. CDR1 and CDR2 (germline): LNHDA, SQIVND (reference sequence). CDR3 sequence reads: CACNQGSQPQHF. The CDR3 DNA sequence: TGTGCCTGTAATCAGGGGAGTCAGCCCCAGCATTTT.